Below, 29 T cell receptor beta chains from the same sample are listed, as sequenced in a study of control samples from healthy donors and cancer patients. Profiling relied on immunoSEQ multiplex PCR, and the TCRdb table lists in-frame clones only, not all of them. The table lists 120,000 to 150,000 clones, 94% of them singletons. The specimen was blood. These TCRs come from a man between 40 and 49 years old in good health.

The chain uses TRBV6-6 and TRBJ2-7, with 7 bases fitting TRBD1. The CDR3 runs to 13 residues. The germline gives CDR1 MNHNY, CDR2 SVGAGI (reference sequence). V dropped 2 bases and J dropped 6; count of bases not matched to a gene: 4. Here the CDR3 reads CASSYLDRSEQYF. CDR3 in DNA: TGTGCCAGCAGTTACCTGGACAGGAGCGAGCAGTACTTC.

The chain has TRBV18 and TRBJ1-6; TRBD1 matches 9 bases. The CDR3 contains 15 residues. Trimming at V came to 6 bases and at J to 6 bases, leaving 6 bases not matched to a gene. Germline CDR1 and CDR2: KGHSH and LQKENI. The CDR3 sequence: CASSPGQGSNSPLHF. In nucleotides, the CDR3 is TGTGCCAGCTCGCCGGGACAGGGAAGTAATTCACCCCTCCACTTT.

The V call is TRBV11-3, the J call TRBJ2-1; the D gene is possibly TRBD2 (6 bases). Germline V gene data show CDR1 as SGHNT and CDR2 as YENEEA. This CDR3 has 13 amino acids. V lost 5 bases, J lost 8 bases, and 13 bases lay in between. Here the CDR3 reads CASSTRGGYEQFF. CDR3 bases: TGTGCCAGCAGCACCCGTGGGGGGTATGAGCAGTTCTTC.

The chain is built from TRBV4-3 and TRBJ1-2, with 9 bases lining up with TRBD1. Germline V gives CDR1 LGHNA, CDR2 YSLEER. This CDR3 is built from 15 residues. After removal of 4 bases from V and 4 bases from J, the junction contained 7 bases not matched to a gene. Here the CDR3 DNA reads TGCGCCAGCAGCCCTAGGACAGGGGCTGGCTATGGCTACACCTTC. Residues: CASSPRTGAGYGYTF.

The V and J genes are TRBV5-1 and TRBJ1-5; D is uncertain. With 0 bases removed from V and 7 bases from J, the gap between germline ends came to 8 bases. From germline, CDR1 is SGHRS and CDR2 YFSETQ. There are 13 residues in the CDR3. In nucleotides, the CDR3 is TGCGCCAGCAGCTTGGAAGGTAGCCAGCCCCAGCATTTT. This gives the protein CASSLEGSQPQHF.

The J gene is TRBJ1-4, the V gene TRBV28; no definite D call. V shed 0 bases and J shed 8 bases, with 16 bases lying between them. In germline, CDR1 is MDHEN, CDR2 SYDVKM. This CDR3 has 16 amino acids. CDR3 region: CASSLWRGTENEKLFF. Written as DNA, the CDR3 is TGTGCCAGCAGTTTATGGCGAGGTACAGAGAACGAAAAACTGTTTTTT.

This rearrangement joins TRBV6-5 to TRBJ1-4; possibly TRBD1 for D (6 bases). Germline V gene sequence: CDR1 MNHEY, CDR2 SVGAGI. The CDR3 consists of 16 residues. Trimming took off 0 bases at V and 3 bases at J, with 11 bases between the two ends. CDR3 protein: CASSYSPQGPNEKLFF. The CDR3 DNA reads as TGTGCCAGCAGTTACTCACCACAGGGTCCTAATGAAAAACTGTTTTTT.

The chain links TRBV29-1 to TRBJ1-1; 7 nucleotides line up with TRBD1. The germline CDR1 and CDR2 sequences are SQVTM and ANQGSEA. The junction had 13 bases not matched to a gene; V was cut back by 6 bases and J by 6 bases. The CDR3 extends over 14 amino acids. CDR3 sequence reads: CSVIQVGGASEAFF. The CDR3 DNA follows: TGCAGCGTCATCCAAGTAGGGGGCGCCTCTGAAGCTTTCTTT.

The gene calls are TRBV2 and TRBJ1-1; 8 bases are shared with TRBD1. The germline gives CDR1 SNHLY, CDR2 FYNNEI. V lost 7 bases, J lost 1 base, and 2 bases stayed unmatched. There are 13 residues in the CDR3. Here the CDR3 DNA reads TGTGCCAGCACGGGACAGGCGAACACTGAAGCTTTCTTT. It encodes CASTGQANTEAFF.

V usage is TRBV7-2 and J usage is TRBJ1-1, with 7 bases lining up with TRBD1. Germline values: CDR1 SGHTA, CDR2 FQGNSA. This CDR3 has 14 amino acids. The V and J ends lost 5 bases and 2 bases, in that order; junction bases with no gene match: 5. CDR3 loop: CASSVTGTNTEAFF. The CDR3 bases are TGTGCCAGCAGCGTGACAGGGACTAACACTGAAGCTTTCTTT.

The CDR3 bases are TGTGCCAGCAGCCCCCTGGCGGGCAAAAACATTCAGTACTTC. Translating it yields CASSPLAGKNIQYF. The J gene is TRBJ2-4, the V gene TRBV3-1 (or the pseudogene TRBV3-2); possibly TRBD2 for D (5 bases). From germline, CDR1 is LGHDT and CDR2 YNNKEL (reference sequence). The germline V and J ends were trimmed by 4 bases and 3 bases, with 10 bases remaining between them. The CDR3 has 14 amino acids.

This chain joins TRBV24-1 and TRBJ1-2; possible D gene TRBD1, 6 bases. V lost 5 bases to trimming and J lost 1 base, with 10 bases between them. The germline CDR1 and CDR2 sequences are KGHDR and SFDVKD. The CDR3 extends over 14 amino acids. The CDR3 DNA is TGTGCCACCAGTGGGACAGAACTTAACTATGGCTACACCTTC. It yields the protein CATSGTELNYGYTF.

This chain links TRBV18 with TRBJ1-5; 9 positions match TRBD1. V was clipped by 5 bases and J by 5 bases; unmatched bases: 13. This CDR3 region has 17 residues. Looked up from germline, CDR1 is KGHSH and CDR2 is LQKENI. This chain's CDR3 is CASSLKPGQGSDQPQHF. The CDR3 coding sequence is TGTGCCAGCTCATTAAAACCGGGACAGGGATCAGATCAGCCCCAGCATTTT.

The sample holds one count of this clone. The genes are TRBV6-5 and TRBJ1-1, with unresolved D. This CDR3 has 15 amino acids. CDR1 is MNHEY, CDR2 SVGAGI, per germline. The germline V and J ends were trimmed by 0 bases and 0 bases, with 8 bases remaining between them. The CDR3 DNA follows: TGTGCCAGCAGTTACTCAGCGGGGATGAACACTGAAGCTTTCTTT. It translates to CASSYSAGMNTEAFF.

V gene TRBV10-3 combines with J gene TRBJ2-7, with D possibly called TRBD1 or TRBD2 (5 bases each). This CDR3 has 15 amino acids. The V gene's germline CDR1 is ENHRY and CDR2 SYGVKD. The V end lost 6 bases, the J end lost 5 bases, and 20 bases lay between the germline ends. The CDR3 nucleotides are TGTGCCATCAGGGAGAACAGAGGGGCGGTAAACGAGCAGTACTTC. Translating it yields CAIRENRGAVNEQYF.

The chain links TRBV5-6 to TRBJ2-5; D is perhaps TRBD1 (5 bases). With 2 bases removed from V and 5 bases from J, the gap between germline ends came to 16 bases. The germline CDR1 and CDR2 sequences are SGHDT and YYEEEE. The CDR3 length is 15 residues. Here the CDR3 reads CASSFPSRDLETQYF. Written as DNA, the CDR3 is TGTGCCAGCAGCTTTCCAAGCAGGGATTTGGAGACCCAGTACTTC.

The chain couples TRBV20-1 to TRBJ2-5; the D is unclear. The V and J ends lost 3 bases and 5 bases respectively, with 10 bases between them. Germline V gene lookup returns CDR1 DFQATT and CDR2 SNEGSKA (reference sequence). This CDR3 is built from 12 residues. The CDR3 DNA follows: TGCAGTGCTAGTATCGTGAAGGAGACCCAGTACTTC. As protein: CSASIVKETQYF.

The chain has TRBV30 and TRBJ1-5, with D uncertain. Germline V lookup: CDR1 GTSNPN, CDR2 SVGIG (reference sequence). This CDR3 contains 12 residues. The V end was cut by 2 bases, the J end by 7 bases, with 9 bases between. The CDR3 here is CAWSLGNQPQHF. For the CDR3, the DNA is TGTGCCTGGAGTCTTGGGAACCAGCCCCAGCATTTT.

The chain is built from TRBV2 and TRBJ1-2; the D is unclear. Trimming took off 2 bases at V and 8 bases at J, with 9 bases between the two ends. CDR1 SNHLY and CDR2 FYNNEI come from the germline V gene. CDR3 length: 12 amino acids. The CDR3 DNA follows: TGTGCCAGCAGTGAATTTCCCCCGGGCTACACCTTC. This sequence encodes CASSEFPPGYTF.

The chain couples TRBV6-2 or TRBV6-3 to TRBJ1-5; 9 positions agree with TRBD1. Germline loops: CDR1 MNHEY, CDR2 SVGEGT. The J segment lost 7 bases and the V segment lost 6 bases, leaving 4 bases of the junction unmatched. The CDR3 has 13 residues. The CDR3 sequence: CASSWDRVQPQHF. CDR3 nucleotides: TGTGCCAGCAGCTGGGACAGGGTGCAGCCCCAGCATTTT.

The V and J genes are TRBV9 and TRBJ1-1; possibly TRBD1 for D (6 bases). CDR3 length: 16 amino acids. Germline V gives CDR1 SGDLS, CDR2 YYNGEE. Trimming took off 0 bases at V and 1 base at J, with 13 bases between the two ends. The CDR3 loop reads CASSVARQGKNTEAFF. The CDR3 DNA follows: TGTGCCAGCAGCGTAGCTCGCCAGGGGAAGAACACTGAAGCTTTCTTT.

The chain joins TRBV28 to TRBJ1-2; perhaps TRBD1 as D (6 bases). Trimming stripped 6 bases from V and 3 bases from J, with 11 bases between. CDR3 length: 13 amino acids. The germline V gene has CDR1 MDHEN and CDR2 SYDVKM. The CDR3 protein is CASSEQGYYGYTF. The CDR3 region has the DNA TGTGCCAGCAGCGAACAGGGATACTATGGCTACACCTTC.

The chain uses TRBV9 and TRBJ2-3, with D possibly matching TRBD1 (5 bases). V was shortened by 0 bases and J by 6 bases, with 14 bases between the two germline ends. The CDR3 spans 15 residues. Per germline, CDR1 SGDLS and CDR2 YYNGEE. CDR3 nucleotide sequence: TGTGCCAGCAGCGTAGTAGGGGCCAGGGCGGATACGCAGTATTTT. It codes for CASSVVGARADTQYF.

The chain joins TRBV9 to TRBJ2-2, with a tentative D call TRBD2 (5 bases). V was trimmed by 0 bases and J by 7 bases, leaving 7 bases between them. The germline gives CDR1 SGDLS, CDR2 YYNGEE. This CDR3 has 13 residues. The CDR3 loop reads CASSVAGGGELFF. CDR3 coding DNA: TGTGCCAGCAGCGTAGCTGGAGGCGGGGAGCTGTTTTTT.

The J gene is TRBJ2-5, the V gene TRBV6-5; D unresolved. The CDR3 contains 12 residues. V was trimmed by 5 bases and J by 2 bases, leaving 6 bases between them. Germline-derived CDR1 and CDR2 are MNHEY and SVGAGI. CDR3 sequence reads: CASSPVQETQYF. As DNA, the CDR3 is TGTGCCAGCAGTCCGGTACAAGAGACCCAGTACTTC.

The chain has TRBV13 and TRBJ2-3; TRBD1 aligns across 9 bases. The J segment lost 6 bases and the V segment lost 5 bases, leaving 15 bases of the junction unmatched. Germline CDR1 PRHDT, CDR2 FYEKMQ (reference sequence). This CDR3 comprises 17 residues. CDR3 sequence: CASSPNPGTGLTDTQYF. CDR3 bases: TGTGCCAGCAGCCCAAACCCCGGGACAGGGTTGACGGATACGCAGTATTTT.

This rearrangement joins TRBV4-1 to TRBJ1-5; D is unresolved. The CDR3 covers 15 residues. The ends were cut back, 0 bases at V and 3 bases at J, with 9 bases in the middle. CDR1 is MGHRA, CDR2 YSYEKL, per germline. CDR3 in DNA: TGCGCCAGCAGCCAAGATCTTACAAACAATCAGCCCCAGCATTTT. It is translated as CASSQDLTNNQPQHF.

About this clone itself: The same CDR3 is also encoded by other DNA sequences in this sample. V is TRBV11-2 and J is TRBJ2-7; the D gene is possibly TRBD1 (5 bases). Germline V CDR1 and CDR2: SGHAT, FQNNGV. This CDR3 is 13 amino acids long. V was trimmed by 1 base and J by 4 bases, leaving 8 bases between them. CDR3 in DNA: TGTGCCAGCAGCTTAGGACAGACTTACGAGCAGTACTTC. It translates to CASSLGQTYEQYF.

The rearrangement links TRBV7-6 to TRBJ1-4, with a weak D call TRBD1 (6 bases). CDR1 is SGHVS and CDR2 is FNYEAQ in the germline V gene. V lost 5 bases, J lost 6 bases, and 16 bases lay in between. This CDR3 region has 15 residues. The DNA of the CDR3 is TGTGCCAGCAGCCTTTACGGGACATTGTATGAAAAACTGTTTTTT. This codes for CASSLYGTLYEKLFF. The variable domain in full, completed from reference TRBV7-6 and TRBJ1-4, reads GAGVSQSPRYKVTKRGQDVALRCDPISGHVSLYWYRQALGQGPEFLTYFNYEAQQDKSGLPNDRFSAERPEGSISTLTIQRTEQRDSAMYRCASSLYGTLYEKLFFGSGTQLSVL.